The present T cell receptor beta chain was sequenced within a study of T cell responses to AZD1222 COVID-19 vaccine. Points on this clone: Its antigen is unknown.

This table comes from immunoSEQ multiplex PCR, and its TCRdb copy is limited to in-frame clones, with some not included. The sample shows fewer than 85,000 clones, 83% of them seen only once. Study findings and constraints: Dominant at 160-218 and 743-854, vaccine-associated CD4 TCRs also spanned spike.

There are 17 residues in the CDR3. Germline V gene data show CDR1 as MNHEY and CDR2 as SMNVEV (reference sequence). The ends were cut back, 0 bases at V and 3 bases at J, with 18 bases in the middle. This TCR was recovered from an adult who received the AZD1222 COVID-19 vaccine. This chain uses TRBV27 with TRBJ2-7, with D perhaps TRBD2 (7 bases). Sequences were derived from peripheral blood, sampled 28 days after the second AZD1222 dose. DNA for the CDR3: TGTGCCAGCAGTTTATCTCAGCTCGGGGGGCAGATCTACGAGCAGTACTTC. Amino acids: CASSLSQLGGQIYEQYF.